The rows below give T cell receptor beta chains drawn from one sample of a study of OX40 agonist ivuxolimab in advanced cancers. Profiled with immunoSEQ multiplex PCR; TCRdb holds only in-frame clones, not every one. The sample includes 25,000 to 40,000 clones, around 87% of them seen just once. The specimen comprised CD4+ or CD8+ T cells sorted from blood, sampled in a trial of the OX40 agonist ivuxolimab. The receptor set was obtained from an adult with an advanced solid tumor such as melanoma, head and neck, liver or kidney cancer. The CDR3 runs from the conserved cysteine through the conserved F or W. Each record gives: J gene, D gene, clone size, V gene, CDR3 protein, CDR3 DNA. D genes are given only for firm matches. For some rows the clone size is stated as once, few or many, or as a class when expanded; others skip it.

>TRBJ1-5|.|.|TRBV21-1
CASSKMRQVNQPQHF
TGTGCCAGCAGCAAAATGAGACAGGTGAATCAGCCCCAGCATTTT
>TRBJ1-2|TRBD1|.|TRBV7-9
CASSLSGQVYGYTF
TGTGCCAGCAGCTTATCGGGACAGGTCTATGGCTACACCTTC
>TRBJ1-4|.|.|TRBV6-1
CASSVVMPLGSTNEKLFF
TGTGCCAGCAGTGTTGTAATGCCCCTTGGATCAACTAATGAAAAACTGTTTTTT
>TRBJ2-7|.|once|TRBV6-6
CASTPDSSYEQYF
TGTGCCAGCACCCCCGACAGTTCCTACGAGCAGTACTTC
>TRBJ1-1|.|.|TRBV6-1
CASSVLNTEAFF
TGTGCCAGCAGTGTTCTGAACACTGAAGCTTTCTTT
>TRBJ1-1|.|once|TRBV11-3
CASSLDLGTEAFF
TGTGCCAGCAGCTTAGATTTGGGCACTGAAGCTTTCTTT
>TRBJ2-2|TRBD1|.|TRBV5-1
CASSTRDRGLLGTGELFF
TGCGCCAGCAGCACCCGGGACAGGGGCCTTTTGGGTACCGGGGAGCTGTTTTTT
>TRBJ1-2|.|.|TRBV29-1
CSVVQGGSYGYTF
TGCAGCGTCGTACAGGGAGGAAGCTATGGCTACACCTTC
>TRBJ1-1|.|few|TRBV4-2
CASSQASGQRTEAFF
TGTGCCAGCAGCCAAGCGTCAGGTCAGCGCACTGAAGCTTTCTTT
>TRBJ2-2|TRBD2|.|TRBV13
CASGTSGTYTGELFF
TGTGCCAGTGGGACTAGCGGGACCTACACCGGGGAGCTGTTTTTT
>TRBJ1-1|.|few|TRBV27
CASRRYPGTEAFF
TGTGCCAGCAGGAGATACCCGGGGACTGAAGCTTTCTTT
>TRBJ2-7|TRBD2|.|TRBV2
CASSDAGTSSYEQYF
TGTGCCAGCAGTGATGCCGGGACTAGCTCCTACGAGCAGTACTTC
>TRBJ2-1|TRBD2|.|TRBV4-2
CASSPVGTSGINEQFF
TGTGCCAGCAGCCCCGTCGGGACTAGCGGGATCAATGAGCAGTTCTTC
>TRBJ1-4|.|.|TRBV19
CASSIRRSGSEKLFF
TGTGCCAGTAGTATTAGGCGGTCGGGGAGTGAAAAACTGTTTTTT
>TRBJ1-6|.|.|TRBV5-1
CASRMGFGNSPLHF
TGCGCCAGCAGAATGGGGTTTGGAAATTCACCCCTCCACTTT
>TRBJ2-7|.|.|TRBV11-3
CASSGGDSYEQYF
TGTGCCAGCAGCGGGGGTGACTCCTACGAGCAGTACTTC
>TRBJ2-1|.|.|TRBV6-1
CASSDGSFYNEQFF
TGTGCCAGCAGTGACGGGTCCTTCTACAATGAGCAGTTCTTC
>TRBJ2-2|.|.|TRBV5-1
CASSLGNWNTGELFF
TGCGCCAGCAGCCTAGGGAACTGGAACACCGGGGAGCTGTTTTTT
>TRBJ2-4|.|.|TRBV10-2
CASSDDRIQYF
TGCGCCAGCAGTGATGATCGCATTCAGTACTTC
>TRBJ1-5|.|.|TRBV6-1
CASIEHGFRNQPQHF
TGTGCCAGCATTGAGCATGGGTTCCGCAATCAGCCCCAGCATTTT
>TRBJ2-1|TRBD2|.|TRBV15
CATSRETAGAANEQFF
TGTGCCACCAGCAGAGAGACAGCGGGAGCCGCCAATGAGCAGTTCTTC
>TRBJ2-1|TRBD2|.|TRBV2
CASSETSGRAHEQFF
TGTGCCAGCAGTGAGACTAGCGGGAGAGCGCATGAGCAGTTCTTC
>TRBJ1-1|TRBD1|few|TRBV28
CASSLGQVWGTEAFF
TGTGCCAGCAGTTTAGGACAGGTATGGGGCACTGAAGCTTTCTTT
>TRBJ2-3|TRBD1|once|TRBV5-3
CARSLTGQGADTQYF
TGTGCCAGAAGCTTGACAGGACAGGGTGCAGATACGCAGTATTTT
>TRBJ2-3|.|few|TRBV7-7
CASSLGWQADTQYF
TGTGCTAGCAGCTTGGGATGGCAGGCAGATACGCAGTATTTT
>TRBJ2-1|.|.|TRBV29-1
CSVEGRGAYNEQFF
TGCAGCGTTGAAGGGAGGGGTGCCTACAATGAGCAGTTCTTC
>TRBJ1-1|TRBD1|.|TRBV5-6
CASSPTGVDEAFF
TGTGCCAGCAGCCCCACAGGGGTAGATGAAGCTTTCTTT
>TRBJ2-7|TRBD2|.|TRBV14
CASSQYLAGSYEQYF
TGTGCCAGCAGCCAATACCTAGCGGGATCCTACGAGCAGTACTTC
>TRBJ1-5|.|.|TRBV5-6
CASSRGPGNQPQHF
TGTGCCAGCAGCAGAGGACCGGGTAATCAGCCCCAGCATTTT
>TRBJ1-6|.|.|TRBV11-2
CASSSRRGSPLHF
TGTGCCAGCAGCTCCCGAAGGGGTTCACCCCTCCACTTT
>TRBJ1-2|TRBD1|.|TRBV6-5
CASSPDRDGGYTF
TGTGCCAGCAGTCCCGACAGGGATGGTGGCTACACCTTC
>TRBJ1-5|.|.|TRBV5-8
CASSLGRDPRGNQPQHF
TGTGCCAGCAGCTTGGGAAGGGACCCAAGGGGCAATCAGCCCCAGCATTTT
>TRBJ2-4|.|.|TRBV10-1
CASSESKPGNIQYF
TGCGCCAGCAGTGAGTCGAAGCCGGGAAACATTCAGTACTTC
>TRBJ1-1|TRBD1|.|TRBV19
CARQHRGLMLAFF
TGTGCCAGACAGCACAGGGGATTGATGTTGGCTTTCTTT
>TRBJ1-2|.|.|TRBV18
CASSGYGYTF
TGTGCCAGCTCGGGCTATGGCTACACCTTC
>TRBJ2-7|TRBD1|.|TRBV6-6
CASREGGTGDYEQYF
TGTGCCAGCAGGGAAGGGGGGACAGGGGACTACGAGCAGTACTTC
>TRBJ2-1|TRBD2|.|TRBV11-3
CASSPTTSGTGNEQFF
TGTGCCAGCAGCCCTACCACTAGCGGGACGGGGAATGAGCAGTTCTTC
>TRBJ2-1|TRBD2|few|TRBV18
CASSPASGREQFF
TGTGCCAGCTCACCGGCTAGCGGGAGAGAGCAGTTCTTC
>TRBJ2-7|TRBD2|few|TRBV7-7
CASSLSLASGLDEQYF
TGTGCTAGCAGCTTATCTCTTGCTAGCGGGCTGGACGAGCAGTACTTC
>TRBJ2-5|.|once|TRBV28
CASSYQGREETQYF
TGTGCCAGCAGTTATCAGGGGCGGGAAGAGACCCAGTACTTC
>TRBJ1-2|.|.|TRBV2
CASSEGSLRPGYTF
TGTGCCAGCAGTGAAGGCTCTCTAAGGCCGGGCTACACCTTC
>TRBJ2-1|.|.|TRBV27
CASTSDIGRFRRSSYNEQFF
TGTGCCAGCACCTCAGATATAGGCCGTTTTAGACGTAGCTCCTACAATGAGCAGTTCTTC
>TRBJ1-1|.|.|TRBV19
CASSILGSETAEAFF
TGTGCCAGTAGCATATTGGGGTCCGAGACAGCTGAAGCTTTCTTT
>TRBJ1-5|.|.|TRBV19
CASSRGFNQPQHF
TGTGCCAGTAGTAGGGGGTTTAATCAGCCCCAGCATTTT
>TRBJ2-1|.|.|TRBV20-1
CTGSSYNEQFF
TGCACCGGGAGCTCCTACAATGAGCAGTTCTTC
>TRBJ2-5|.|.|TRBV7-9
CASSLRQHQETQYF
TGTGCCAGCAGCTTACGACAGCATCAAGAGACCCAGTACTTC
>TRBJ2-7|TRBD1|.|TRBV14
CASSLLRGQGAYEQYF
TGTGCCAGCAGCCTCCTTCGGGGACAGGGGGCATACGAGCAGTACTTC
>TRBJ2-3|.|.|TRBV23-1
CASSQTPRSGERWGTDTQYF
TGCGCCAGCAGTCAAACCCCCAGATCGGGAGAGCGATGGGGCACAGATACGCAGTATTTT
>TRBJ1-1|.|.|TRBV29-1
CSALVNTEAFF
TGCAGCGCCCTGGTGAACACTGAAGCTTTCTTT